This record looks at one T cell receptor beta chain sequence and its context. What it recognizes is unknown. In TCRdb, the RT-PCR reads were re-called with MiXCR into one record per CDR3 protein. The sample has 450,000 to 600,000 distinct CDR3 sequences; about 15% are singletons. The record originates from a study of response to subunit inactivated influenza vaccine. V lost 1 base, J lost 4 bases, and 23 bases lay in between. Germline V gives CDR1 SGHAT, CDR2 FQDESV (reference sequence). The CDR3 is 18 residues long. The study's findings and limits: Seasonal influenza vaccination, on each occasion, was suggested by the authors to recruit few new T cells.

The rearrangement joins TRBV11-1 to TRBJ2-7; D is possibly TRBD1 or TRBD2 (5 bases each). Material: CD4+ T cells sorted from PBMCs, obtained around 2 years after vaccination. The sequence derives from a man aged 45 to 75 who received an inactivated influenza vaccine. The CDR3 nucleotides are TGTGCCAGCAGCTTAGGTCGCCTTTTGGCAGGGAGTACGTACGAGCAGTACTTC. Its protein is CASSLGRLLAGSTYEQYF.